This T cell receptor beta chain emerged from a study of cytomegalovirus exposure and HLA in healthy donors listed by TCRdb under 2017. General notes on the study: In an earlier analysis of about 560 of the donors, around 300 Gb of sequence data and roughly 100 million unique TCR beta sequences from about 190 million T cells were reported. About 320 gigabases of sequencing data and approximately 93 million unique TCR sequences were included in an early release covering around 600 HLA-typed donors. Of the approximately 400 genotyped donors, approximately 80% fell in the genetic ancestry cluster associated with self-reported Caucasian donors. The study aimed to test whether cataloging public T cell receptors could reveal signatures of past pathogen exposure. Using immunosequencing, the study profiled T cell repertoires from about 610 subjects and related those repertoires to cytomegalovirus serostatus. In addition to the first cohort of approximately 650 subjects, a separate validation cohort of some 120 different subjects was used. High-throughput TCR immunosequencing, statistical association of individual TCRs with disease status, and machine learning were combined to predict cytomegalovirus infection status. In a later analysis, previously published TCR beta repertoires from 600 to 850 donors were re-analyzed and high-resolution HLA genotyping was added so that TCR occurrence patterns could be studied. In the later analysis, no new phenotypic data were used to find candidate immune exposures; instead, reliance was placed on TCR beta sequences and their occurrence across donors. An earlier analysis of some 500 of the donors applied high-throughput TCR beta sequencing to assess whether each TCR beta V gene segment acted as functional or pseudogenic. Donor age, sex, ethnicity and CMV serostatus were compiled together with the repertoire data. A later genetic analysis took genome-wide SNP genotypes for 398 of the 666 donors and used that subset as a discovery cohort. Every discovery cohort repertoire had been produced on one sequencing platform. HLA typing covered class I and class II loci at four-digit resolution. Typing coverage differed by locus: A, B, C, DRB1 and DQB1 were typed in roughly 629-640 donors, DQA1 in about 550, DPA1 in around 610, and DPB1 in just under 480. A handful of DR-DQ haplotypes were handled as single units for association and clustering because linkage in the cohort was strong. On average, roughly 200,000 unique TCR beta nucleotide sequences were sequenced per donor among more than 350 genotyped donors of the cohort, with around 19% of those sequences being non-productive. Study-wide findings and limitations: According to a later analysis, parvovirus B19, influenza, CMV and Epstein-Barr virus appeared linked to several top co-occurrence clusters. Correlated functional status among segregating V segments might reflect linkage disequilibrium, but an unknown experimental factor could not be ruled out. An earlier analysis of around 600 of the donors showed that most TCR beta V segments appeared in productive rearrangements either about 90% or about 30% of the time, which broadly matched IMGT annotations. Specific HLA alleles were associated with roughly 17,000 TCR beta sequences at a false discovery rate of 0.05 in a later analysis. Some IMGT-functional V segments, including TRBV6-2 and TRBV6-3, could not be distinguished by the 87-base-pair reads and were therefore excluded. An association between a missense DCLRE1C variant and V-gene and J-gene trimming of TCR beta chains was found in a later genetic analysis and replicated in an independent cohort. A later genetic analysis reported fewer N-insertions in productive TCRs among donors in an Asian-associated ancestry cluster than the roughly 640-donor mean. While some public TCRs were present in many individuals, most TCR sequences turned up only very rarely across donors. In this cohort, only TCR beta chains were sequenced, and detectable features were limited by the absence of alpha or paired-chain data. Because counts were too low, 15 to 20 rarely observed V segments, including chromosome 9 orphons, were left out of the earlier analysis of 500 to 650 of the donors. In both the original and validation cohorts, the classifier was reported to diagnose cytomegalovirus status with high specificity and sensitivity. In the study, around 160 TCR beta chains were listed as associated with cytomegalovirus. HLA typing was unavailable for some donors at each locus, so association tests used only the typed subset. A further reported finding was that TCR beta sequences accurately predicted the HLA-A and HLA-B alleles for most subjects in the first cohort. The only immune exposure information available for the cohort was CMV serostatus. Compared with equally common non-associated chains, HLA-associated TCR beta chains in a later analysis were more clonally expanded and had lower generation probabilities. A later analysis found that most CMV-associated TCR beta chains appeared HLA-restricted, with HLA associations seemingly driven largely by CMV exposure. The presence/absence analyses assumed that sequencing depth was roughly uniform across donors, and that assumption may not be true. A group of highly shared sequence variants was considered likely to be a technical artifact of the sequencing pipeline. According to the authors, the approach could potentially be generalized to other disease states and immunological phenotypes. Assigning TCR associations to individual alleles was difficult when HLA alleles, especially DR and DQ, strongly co-occurred. A few of the identified cytomegalovirus-associated TCR beta chains were confirmed in vitro to be specific for cytomegalovirus antigens. A later analysis found that TCR association rates varied across HLA loci, with DRB1 alleles showing the most associated TCRs and HLA-C alleles the fewest.

The protocol used for the library was the immunoSEQ multiplex PCR assay. For the multiplex PCR, a mixture combining 60 forward primers for TCR Vbeta segments and 13 reverse primers for TCR Jbeta segments was used. Amplification of the CDR3 region of rearranged TCR beta genes was performed with a multiplex PCR assay on genomic DNA. On the Illumina HiSeq System, the amplified TCR beta libraries were sequenced as 87-base-pair reads. The source study handled its data this way. A later analysis tallied 75 million to 95 million unique TCR beta chains across the 660 or so repertoires, and some 10 million of those chains were shared by two or more donors. To remove PCR and sequencing errors, raw reads were error-corrected and collapsed into unique sequences using a nearest-neighbor algorithm that merged closely related sequences. V, D and J gene segments were assigned by aligning CDR3 sequences to IMGT reference sequences. Each retained sequence needed at least a six-nucleotide match to both a V gene segment and a J gene segment. A rearrangement counted as productive if the CDR3 had no stop codons and remained in frame with V and J, and every other rearrangement counted as non-productive. CDR3 was defined by IMGT convention, running from the second conserved V-encoded cysteine to the conserved J-encoded phenylalanine. The earlier analysis of 500 to 750 of the donors excluded any sequence lacking an unambiguous match to a single V gene segment. In an earlier analysis of around 590 of the donors, a V segment was called functional when productive rearrangements were above 56.7%, and segregating when the standard deviation between donors exceeded 5%. A statistical classification framework was built for diagnosing cytomegalovirus status from the catalog of TCR beta chain sequences. A later analysis assigned V and J genes by comparing TCR nucleotide sequences with IMGT/GENE-DB human TR gene sequences. The TCRdist pipeline was used in a later analysis to assign CDR3 sequences and most-parsimonious VDJ recombination scenarios. In a later analysis, each TCR beta chain was defined by its CDR3 amino acid sequence together with its V-gene family, and reads lacking a unique V-gene family were excluded. To address suspected cross-contamination and a sequencing artifact, a later analysis removed roughly 580 highly shared, low-generation-probability nucleotide sequences. In a later analysis, a clonal expansion index was calculated for each public chain from normalized within-repertoire ranks of inferred template counts. In a later analysis, generation probabilities were computed using a VDJ recombination model fitted to out-of-frame rearrangements, and the results were checked against IGoR. A later analysis scored TCR-TCR, TCR-HLA and TCR-CMV co-occurrence with hypergeometric tests, applying a repertoire-size bias correction to TCR pairs. False discovery rates were estimated in a later analysis by permuting HLA or CMV assignments 20 times. In a later analysis, co-occurring TCRs were grouped using DBSCAN, with TCRdist sequence similarity added in when clustering inside HLA-allele-positive subsets. For co-occurrence clustering, repertoires with fewer than 30,000 or more than 120,000 public chains were excluded, along with roughly 5 repertoires with anomalous nucleotide sharing. TCRdb stores this immuneACCESS table with in-frame sequences only. Part of the clones is absent; in the studies checked, under half of the shortfall reflects unresolved V genes, and no reason is known for the rest. That table supplies the V and J calls and clone size; D and trimming were determined from the DNA. This sample has about 160,000 clones in its table, and around 80% of those were observed once. 7.5% to 9.5% of the sample lies in the top ten.

In this sample, this clone turned up once. Its cognate antigen has yet to be identified. It has no much larger one-base neighbor in the sample; base qualities were not kept. The CDR3 sequence holds 15 residues, the cysteine and phenylalanine included. Only CDR3 DNA remains: 45 bases, in frame from the first base. Based on the germline V gene (reference sequence), the CDR1 and CDR2 sequences are MNHEY and SMNVEV. Ends trimmed: V by 8 bases, J by 2 bases; bases unmatched to a gene: 8. The cohort comprised under 700 healthy bone marrow donors. Cohort members were all nominally healthy when sampled, although unrecorded immune exposures were likely present. The donor tested CMV seropositive, placing the donor among the 290 or so seropositive members of the cohort. Each donor provided a peripheral blood sample, and peripheral blood mononuclear cells were used for TCR beta sequencing. The Qiagen DNeasy Blood Extraction Kit was used to extract genomic DNA from the blood cell samples.

The clonotype was recovered from a male donor in good health and CMV-seropositive. Sequencing input: PBMCs. The sequence links TRBV27 to TRBJ2-5, with 10 bases in between that match TRBD2. The nucleotide sequence reads as follows: TGTGCCAGCGCCCAACGGACTAGCGGACAAGAGACCCAGTACTTC. It translates as CASAQRTSGQETQYF.